This T cell receptor (beta chain) was sequenced during a study of post-analysis software for immune sequencing data. Across the study: Several disease courses (relapsing-remitting, secondary progressive and progressive-relapsing) of multiple sclerosis were included. Study outcomes and limitations: The F measure placed samples prepared in the same batch into strongly shared clusters. Compared with controls, patients had more of about 5 TRBV segments, including TRBV5-6, TRBV5-1 and TRBV20-1. For normalized Chao1 diversity, multiple sclerosis patients scored significantly lower than controls did.

V lost 3 bases and J lost 2; bases outside the gene matches: 6. CDR1 is SGDLS, CDR2 YYNGEE, per germline. The CDR3 length is 15 residues. The TCR beta cDNA libraries carried unique molecular identifiers. TCRdb re-called the PCR reads through MiXCR, storing one row per CDR3 protein. The sample has 350,000 to 500,000 distinct CDR3 sequences, 30% to 40% seen once. Of note for this clonotype: The antigen remains unidentified.

Source material: blood. The receptor was derived from a girl between 2 and 10 years old with multiple sclerosis. The V call is TRBV9, the J call TRBJ2-7; 9 bases fit TRBD2. The CDR3 loop is CASSAGASGTYEQYF. In nucleotides, the CDR3 is TGTGCCAGCAGCGCGGGGGCTAGCGGGACCTACGAGCAGTACTTC.